This T cell receptor beta chain appears in the sequencing data of a study of blood T cells in healthy people across ages. Each donor had roughly 10 milliliters of peripheral blood drawn. Alongside a J-beta primer mix, a sample-barcoded 5' primer served in a second PCR lasting roughly 6 to 11 cycles. TCRdb passed the 5' RACE reads through MiXCR, listing each CDR3 protein once. The table records over 1,500,000 distinct CDR3 sequences, roughly 52% of them present only once. The CDR3 sequence is 10 residues long. CDR1 DFQATT and CDR2 SNEGSKA come from the germline V gene (reference sequence). V shed 6 bases and J shed 11 bases, with 13 bases lying between them. This clonotype was seen a single time. Its antigen is unidentified. Overall study findings and caveats: Long-lived donors carried more naive CD4+ cells and greater diversity than aged donors. Those diversity estimates obtained from one million T cells were thought to be underestimates.

V is TRBV20-1 and J is TRBJ2-5; D gene ambiguous. Sequencing was performed on blood. This TCR derives from a woman in her thirties or forties in good health. DNA for the CDR3: TGCAGTGCCGTAGATAATGAGCAGTACTTC. It translates to CSAVDNEQYF.